These T cell receptor beta chains were read from a single sample in a study of shared clonotypes between healthy human individuals. The assay was immunoSEQ multiplex PCR, and TCRdb's table has in-frame clones only and misses some. The sample contains 2 million or so clones, roughly 95% of which appear only once. Sample: naive CD4+ T cells sorted from blood. The receptors shown here come from a man between 18 and 35 years old in good health. The CDR3 runs from the conserved cysteine through the conserved F or W. D genes are given only for firm matches. Expanded clones are given a class, and other clones once, few, many or no size at all.

D gene | J gene | clone size | V gene | CDR3 DNA | CDR3 protein
TRBD1 | TRBJ1-4 | - | TRBV7-7 | TGTGCTAGCAGCCAACGGACAGGGGCTAATGAAAAACTGTTTTTT | CASSQRTGANEKLFF
TRBD1 | TRBJ1-5 | - | TRBV10-3 | TGTGCCATCAGTGGGGGACAGGGAGGTCAGCCCCAGCATTTT | CAISGGQGGQPQHF
- | TRBJ1-6 | - | TRBV5-6 | TGTGCCAGCAGCATGGGTGGTGGGGCCTATAATTCACCCCTCCACTTT | CASSMGGGAYNSPLHF
- | TRBJ2-6 | - | TRBV2 | TGTGCCAGCATGGGAGCCAACGTCCTGACTTTC | CASMGANVLTF
- | TRBJ2-1 | - | TRBV6-5 | TGTGCCAGCAGTCCCGGGCCTAACAATGAGCAGTTCTTC | CASSPGPNNEQFF
TRBD2 | TRBJ2-1 | - | TRBV28 | TGTGCCAGCAGCCCGGGGGGGAGCTCCTACAATGAGCAGTTCTTC | CASSPGGSSYNEQFF
- | TRBJ2-3 | - | TRBV30 | TGTGCCTGGAGTGTAGGTGGGGGTGGAACAGATACGCAGTATTTT | CAWSVGGGGTDTQYF
- | TRBJ2-7 | - | TRBV28 | TGTGCCAGCAGTTTAGGTCGCGGAACCTACGAGCAGTACTTC | CASSLGRGTYEQYF
- | TRBJ2-1 | - | TRBV27 | TGTGCCAGCAGTTTAGGGGCTGGCTCGTTTGCGAAGCAGTTCTTC | CASSLGAGSFAKQFF
- | TRBJ2-7 | - | TRBV19 | TGTGCCAGTAGTATAGGACCGACAGGAGCCTACGAGCAGTACTTC | CASSIGPTGAYEQYF
- | TRBJ2-2 | - | TRBV10-3 | TGTGCCTCGATGACCGGGACTCTCACCGGGGAGCTGTTTTTT | CASMTGTLTGELFF
TRBD2 | TRBJ2-3 | - | TRBV15 | TGTGCCACCAGCAAGGCGGGAGGGCCATTTAACCAAGATACGCAGTATTTT | CATSKAGGPFNQDTQYF
- | TRBJ2-4 | - | TRBV10-3 | TGTGCCATCAGTGAAGGGGCCATGCCTGGGAAAAACATTCAGTACTTC | CAISEGAMPGKNIQYF
- | TRBJ2-5 | - | TRBV5-1 | TGCGCCAGCAGCTTGGAAATGACAGAAGAGACCCAGTACTTC | CASSLEMTEETQYF
TRBD1 | TRBJ1-5 | once | TRBV10-3 | TGTGCCATCAGTGAGACAGGGGGCCGACAGCCCCAGCATTTT | CAISETGGRQPQHF
- | TRBJ2-3 | once | TRBV18 | TGTGCCAGCTCACCACGAGAGGCCATAATCACAGATACGCAGTATTTT | CASSPREAIITDTQYF
- | TRBJ2-5 | - | TRBV30 | TGTGCCTGGGGGATGAAAGAGACCCAGTACTTC | CAWGMKETQYF
- | TRBJ1-4 | once | TRBV19 | TGTGCCAGTAGTACCGGGACGGGTTTT | CASSTGTGF
- | TRBJ1-1 | - | TRBV7-2 | TGTGCCATCAAAAGGCAGGGGTACACTGAAGCTTTCTTT | CAIKRQGYTEAFF
- | TRBJ2-5 | - | TRBV28 | TGTGCCAGCAGAAACAGGGAGGGGACCCAGTACTTC | CASRNREGTQYF
- | TRBJ1-2 | once | TRBV5-4 | TGTGCCAGCAGCCTAAAACCGGGACGAGGAAGGGACTATGGCTACACCTTC | CASSLKPGRGRDYGYTF
- | TRBJ2-1 | - | TRBV7-9 | TGTGCCAGCAGTCCACGGCGGGGTTTTGGTAATGAGCAGTTCTTC | CASSPRRGFGNEQFF
- | TRBJ1-6 | - | TRBV2 | TGTGCCAGCAGTGAATCCAGGGTATCACCCCTCCACTTT | CASSESRVSPLHF
- | TRBJ2-3 | - | TRBV7-8 | TGTGCCAGCACCCAAATGACGGCGCAAGGTACGCAGTATTTT | CASTQMTAQGTQYF
- | TRBJ2-7 | - | TRBV6-1 | TGTGCCAGCAGGGCCATGGCGGATTCCTACGAGCAGTACTTC | CASRAMADSYEQYF
TRBD1 | TRBJ2-7 | - | TRBV25-1 | TGTGCCAGCAGTCCAAATTGGGGGACAGGGGCCACCTACGAGCAGTACTTC | CASSPNWGTGATYEQYF
TRBD1 | TRBJ2-3 | - | TRBV10-3 | TGTGCCATCAGTGGTAGGGGACAGGGCGCCACAGATACGCAGTATTTT | CAISGRGQGATDTQYF
TRBD1 | TRBJ2-7 | - | TRBV6-1 | TGTGCCAGCACGACAGGGTTTGAGCAGTACTTC | CASTTGFEQYF
TRBD2 | TRBJ2-5 | - | TRBV5-1 | TGCGCCAGCAGCGCGGGACTACAAGGGGAGACCCAGTACTTC | CASSAGLQGETQYF
TRBD1 | TRBJ1-1 | - | TRBV18 | TGTGCCAGCTCACCGGGACAGGGGAAGAACACTGAAGCTTTCTTT | CASSPGQGKNTEAFF
- | TRBJ1-2 | - | TRBV29-1 | TGCAGCGTTGCCGGGACGGTGAACTATGGCTACACCTTC | CSVAGTVNYGYTF
TRBD2 | TRBJ2-7 | - | TRBV9 | TGTGCCAGCAGCGTAGGGGGGACTAGCGGGAAAGACGAGCAGTACTTC | CASSVGGTSGKDEQYF
- | TRBJ2-2 | - | TRBV10-2 | TGCGCCAGCAGTGAGACAGGGTGGACCGGGGAGCTGTTTTTT | CASSETGWTGELFF